A single sample is the source of the 25 T cell receptor beta chains below, sequenced in a study of blood T cell repertoires in COVID-19. Sequenced by immunoSEQ multiplex PCR; TCRdb stores in-frame clones only, minus some. In the table there are more than 200,000 clones, approximately 86% of which are singletons. The sample was PBMCs or T cells enriched from blood (not recorded which). The source is a woman in her 50s who had recovered from COVID-19.

The rearrangement uses TRBV19 and TRBJ1-5; D is unresolved. CDR3 length: 14 amino acids. Trimming cost V 7 bases and J 1 base, with 11 bases left between them. Germline-derived CDR1 and CDR2 are LNHDA and SQIVND (reference sequence). The CDR3 DNA reads as TGTGCCAGTATCAAAATGGGCAGCAATCAGCCCCAGCATTTT. Amino acid sequence: CASIKMGSNQPQHF.

V gene TRBV4-3 combines with J gene TRBJ1-4, with unresolved D. The V end lost 4 bases, the J end lost 6 bases, and 15 bases lay between the germline ends. Germline V lookup: CDR1 LGHNA, CDR2 YSLEER. This CDR3 is 15 amino acids long. CDR3 nucleotide sequence: TGCGCCAGCAGCCTGACCTGGTCGAGGGATGAAAAACTGTTTTTT. Amino acid sequence: CASSLTWSRDEKLFF.

CDR3 in amino acids: CASSTRTGGSGANVLTF. CDR3 DNA: TGTGCCAGCAGCACCCGGACAGGGGGCTCTGGGGCCAACGTCCTGACTTTC. V is TRBV3-1 (or the pseudogene TRBV3-2) and J is TRBJ2-6; 10 bases line up with TRBD1. The V segment lost 5 bases and the J segment 0 bases; nucleotides outside the gene matches: 4. The V gene's germline CDR1 is LGHDT and CDR2 YNNKEL (reference sequence). The CDR3 length is 17 residues.

The chain is built from TRBV28 and TRBJ2-1; TRBD2 matches at 11 bases. This CDR3 is built from 16 residues. Germline V gives CDR1 MDHEN, CDR2 SYDVKM. Trimming took 3 bases from V and 5 from J; bases not matched to a gene: 6. The CDR3 nucleotides read TGTGCCAGCAGTTTCCCTGGACTAGCGGGCAACAATGAGCAGTTCTTC. Its protein product is CASSFPGLAGNNEQFF. Together with reference TRBV28 and TRBJ2-1, the CDR3 gives the full variable domain: DVKVTQSSRYLVKRTGEKVFLECVQDMDHENMFWYRQDPGLGLRLIYFSYDVKMKEKGDIPEGYSVSREKKERFSLILESASTNQTSMYLCASSFPGLAGNNEQFFGPGTRLTVL.

V usage is TRBV13 and J usage is TRBJ1-4; D gene ambiguous. The CDR3 is made up of 12 amino acids. Germline V gene sequence: CDR1 PRHDT, CDR2 FYEKMQ (reference sequence). Trimming removed 5 bases at V and 2 bases at J, with 3 bases between. The CDR3 reads CASSRTNEKLFF. CDR3 DNA: TGTGCCAGCAGCCGGACTAATGAAAAACTGTTTTTT.

The V call is TRBV18, the J call TRBJ2-7; a weak D match, TRBD2 (5 bases). With 4 bases removed from V and 4 bases from J, the gap between germline ends came to 17 bases. The CDR3 runs to 15 residues. Germline V lookup: CDR1 KGHSH, CDR2 LQKENI. CDR3 loop: CASSLLDIEGYEQYF. The CDR3 DNA sequence: TGTGCCAGCTCACTTCTCGACATAGAGGGTTACGAGCAGTACTTC. Full variable domain (remainder filled in from reference TRBV18 and TRBJ2-7): NAGVMQNPRHLVRRRGQEARLRCSPMKGHSHVYWYRQLPEEGLKFMVYLQKENIIDESGMPKERFSAEFPKEGPSILRIQQVVRGDSAAYFCASSLLDIEGYEQYFGPGTRLTVT.

This rearrangement joins TRBV7-6 to TRBJ2-3; D not certain. With 2 bases removed from V and 0 bases from J, the gap between germline ends came to 12 bases. Germline CDR1 reads SGHVS; CDR2 reads FNYEAQ. The CDR3 covers 16 residues. The CDR3 nucleotides are TGTGCCAGCAGCTTAACCAGTGATTCTAGCACAGATACGCAGTATTTT. Its protein is CASSLTSDSSTDTQYF.

The chain combines TRBV28 with TRBJ2-3; 7 bases are shared with TRBD1. CDR1 is MDHEN and CDR2 is SYDVKM in the germline V gene. Unmatched junction bases numbered 22, after V lost 6 bases and J lost 7 bases. This CDR3 is built from 18 residues. The CDR3 is CASSSPGTDYLLQYTQYF. CDR3 coding DNA: TGTGCCAGCAGCTCTCCCGGGACAGACTACCTCCTCCAGTATACGCAGTATTTT.

This rearrangement joins TRBV28 to TRBJ2-3; TRBD1 matches 9 bases. V was pared by 3 bases and J by 8 bases, with 12 bases of the junction left unmatched. Germline-derived CDR1 and CDR2 are MDHEN and SYDVKM. The CDR3 loop spans 16 amino acids. The CDR3 DNA reads TGTGCCAGCAGTTTCCCGGGACAGGGCACCCAAGGTACGCAGTATTTT. Encoded protein: CASSFPGQGTQGTQYF.

The rearrangement links TRBV5-1 to TRBJ2-1, with 9 bases that match TRBD2. V was clipped by 2 bases and J by 8 bases; unmatched bases: 8. This CDR3 region has 15 residues. The germline V gene has CDR1 SGHRS and CDR2 YFSETQ. The CDR3 sequence: CASSLIAGEWHEQFF. In nucleotides, the CDR3 is TGCGCCAGCAGCTTAATAGCGGGAGAGTGGCATGAGCAGTTCTTC. Based on the CDR3 plus reference TRBV5-1 and TRBJ2-1, the full variable domain is KAGVTQTPRYLIKTRGQQVTLSCSPISGHRSVSWYQQTPGQGLQFLFEYFSETQRNKGNFPGRFSGRQFSNSRSEMNVSTLELGDSALYLCASSLIAGEWHEQFFGPGTRLTVL.

The chain uses TRBV1 and TRBJ1-1; TRBD1 is taken as the D call from the table, unchecked against the DNA. TRBV1 is recorded as a pseudogene. The CDR3 has 14 residues. Written as DNA, the CDR3 is TGCACCAGCAGCCAAAAAGGTAAGGGGCCTGAAGCTTTCTTT. Translated, it gives CTSSQKGKGPEAFF.

The J gene is TRBJ1-2, the V gene TRBV30; 7 nucleotides match TRBD1. Looked up from germline, CDR1 is GTSNPN and CDR2 is SVGIG (reference sequence). The junction had 13 bases not matched to a gene; V was cut back by 7 bases and J by 2 bases. The CDR3 extends over 15 amino acids. The CDR3 region has the DNA TGTGCCTCCACCCTGGAGAAGGGACAGAACTATGGCTACACCTTC. Protein product: CASTLEKGQNYGYTF.

This clone was seen only a few times. The genes are TRBV5-6 and TRBJ2-7; D is perhaps TRBD1 (5 bases). The CDR3 sequence is 11 residues long. The germline V gene encodes CDR1 SGHDT and CDR2 YYEEEE. Trimming left V 4 bases short and J 6 bases short, with 8 bases between. CDR3 protein: CASSAQGEQYF. In DNA form, the CDR3 reads TGTGCCAGCAGCGCCCAGGGCGAGCAGTACTTC.

This clone was seen just once. The chain uses TRBV11-2 and TRBJ1-2; 8 nucleotides match TRBD1. Germline CDR1 reads SGHAT; CDR2 reads FQNNGV. The CDR3 loop spans 14 amino acids. V was clipped by 6 bases and J by 4 bases; unmatched bases: 7. The CDR3, as DNA: TGTGCCAGCAGGCCAGGGGGCGCGGGCTATGGCTACACCTTC. Its translation: CASRPGGAGYGYTF.

The gene calls are TRBV13 and TRBJ2-7, with 13 bases that match TRBD2. The CDR3 is made up of 14 amino acids. V lost 4 bases and J lost 6; bases outside the gene matches: 3. Germline CDR1 and CDR2: PRHDT and FYEKMQ (reference sequence). The DNA for the CDR3 is TGTGCCAGCAGCTATCGACTAGCGGGAGGCGAGCAGTACTTC. It yields the protein CASSYRLAGGEQYF. The whole variable domain, filled in from reference TRBV13 and TRBJ2-7, reads AAGVIQSPRHLIKEKRETATLKCYPIPRHDTVYWYQQGPGQDPQFLISFYEKMQSDKGSIPDRFSAQQFSDYHSELNMSSLELGDSALYFCASSYRLAGGEQYFGPGTRLTVT.

The V call is TRBV29-1, the J call TRBJ2-7, with D possibly TRBD1 on 6 matching bases. Germline CDR1 and CDR2: SQVTM and ANQGSEA. The germline V and J ends were trimmed by 3 bases and 4 bases, with 19 bases remaining between them. This CDR3 is 15 amino acids long. CDR3 sequence: CSVERQGSREYEQYF. CDR3 DNA sequence: TGCAGCGTTGAGCGTCAGGGGAGTAGGGAATACGAGCAGTACTTC.

The V and J genes are TRBV14 and TRBJ1-4, with D uncertain. The germline V gene encodes CDR1 SGHDN and CDR2 FVKESK. V was clipped by 0 bases and J by 8 bases, with 10 bases between them. This CDR3 is built from 14 residues. In nucleotides, the CDR3 is TGTGCCAGCAGCCAAGATGCCGGGAAGGAAAAACTGTTTTTT. Amino acid sequence: CASSQDAGKEKLFF.

CDR3 DNA: TGTGCCAGTAGCAGGGACAGGGGCGCGGGCTCCTACAATGAGCAGTTCTTC. Translated: CASSRDRGAGSYNEQFF. The chain employs TRBV19 and TRBJ2-1; TRBD1 matches at 10 bases. Unmatched junction bases numbered 8, after V lost 6 bases and J lost 0 bases. Germline V gene lookup returns CDR1 LNHDA and CDR2 SQIVND (reference sequence). The CDR3 spans 17 residues.

The rearrangement joins TRBV5-4 to TRBJ1-2; no reliable D call. V lost 0 bases and J lost 8, with 14 bases in between. CDR1 SGHNT and CDR2 YYREEE come from the germline V gene (reference sequence). This CDR3 has 14 amino acids. CDR3 nucleotides: TGTGCCAGCAGCTTGGGAGCGGCCAGTAGGGGCTACACCTTC. This codes for CASSLGAASRGYTF.

The chain is built from TRBV6-1 and TRBJ2-1, with D maybe TRBD1 (5 bases). Trimming shortened V by 1 base and J by 2 bases, and 15 bases separated the two germline ends. This CDR3 comprises 17 residues. Germline V CDR1 and CDR2: MNHNS, SASEGT. This CDR3 reads CASSEDLRTNAYNEQFF. For the CDR3, the DNA is TGTGCCAGCAGTGAAGATCTCAGGACAAACGCCTACAATGAGCAGTTCTTC.

CDR3 bases: TGTGCCAGCCAGTACTCTGGAAACACCATATATTTT. Translated, it gives CASQYSGNTIYF. The chain has TRBV7-9 and TRBJ1-3, with D uncertain. The ends were cut back, 8 bases at V and 0 bases at J, with 5 bases in the middle. The CDR3 has 12 residues. The germline V gene has CDR1 SEHNR and CDR2 FQNEAQ (reference sequence).

This clone was seen just once. The chain links TRBV4-1 to TRBJ2-7; D not resolved. CDR1 and CDR2 (germline): MGHRA, YSYEKL. The germline V and J ends were trimmed by 0 bases and 8 bases, with 17 bases remaining between them. The CDR3 has 15 residues. CDR3 residues: CASSQDRQVRMKQYF. For the CDR3, the DNA is TGCGCCAGCAGCCAAGATCGGCAGGTGCGCATGAAGCAGTACTTC.

The rearrangement joins TRBV7-8 to TRBJ2-2, with 7 positions matching TRBD2. CDR1 and CDR2 from the germline V gene are SGHVS and FQNEAQ. V gave up 5 bases and J gave up 0 bases; unmatched junction bases: 9. The length of the CDR3 is 17 residues. DNA of the CDR3: TGTGCCAGCAGCAATACTCCCGGACTAGCGAACACCGGGGAGCTGTTTTTT. As protein: CASSNTPGLANTGELFF.

The rearrangement joins TRBV5-1 to TRBJ2-3, with D unclear. Trimming stripped 0 bases from V and 4 bases from J, with 6 bases between. Germline V CDR1 and CDR2: SGHRS, YFSETQ. The CDR3 is made up of 13 amino acids. CDR3 nucleotides: TGCGCCAGCAGCTTGGAGATAGCAGATACGCAGTATTTT. The encoded protein is CASSLEIADTQYF.

J is TRBJ1-1 and V is TRBV11-1; D ambiguous. The germline V gene has CDR1 SGHAT and CDR2 FQDESV (reference sequence). The CDR3 length is 13 residues. V was shortened by 1 base and J by 11 bases, with 14 bases between the two germline ends. For the CDR3, the DNA is TGTGCCAGCAGCTTAGATAGGAGGGTTTCGGCTTTCTTT. Residues: CASSLDRRVSAFF.